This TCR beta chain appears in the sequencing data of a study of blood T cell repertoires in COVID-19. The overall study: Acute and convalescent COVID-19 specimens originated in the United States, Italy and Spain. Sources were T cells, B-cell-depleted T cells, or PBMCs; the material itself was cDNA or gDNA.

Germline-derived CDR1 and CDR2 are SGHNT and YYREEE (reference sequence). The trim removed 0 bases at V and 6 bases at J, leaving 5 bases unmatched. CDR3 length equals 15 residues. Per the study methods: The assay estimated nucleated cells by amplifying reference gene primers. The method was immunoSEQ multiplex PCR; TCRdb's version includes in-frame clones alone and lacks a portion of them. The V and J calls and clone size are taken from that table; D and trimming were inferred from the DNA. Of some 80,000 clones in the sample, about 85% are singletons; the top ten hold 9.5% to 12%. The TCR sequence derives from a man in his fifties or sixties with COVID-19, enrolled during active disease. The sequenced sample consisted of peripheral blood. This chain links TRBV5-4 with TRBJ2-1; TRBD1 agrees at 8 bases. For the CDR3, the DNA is TGTGCCAGCAGCTTGGATCAGGGGGCGGGCAATGAGCAGTTCTTC. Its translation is CASSLDQGAGNEQFF.